This T cell receptor beta chain appears in the sequencing data of a study of cytomegalovirus exposure and HLA in healthy donors. Overall study findings and caveats: Being indistinguishable, some V segments were excluded, TRBV6-2 and TRBV6-3 among them. In a later analysis, a missense DCLRE1C variant was linked to TCR beta V- and J-gene trimming. In a later analysis, the majority of CMV-associated beta chains seemingly showed HLA restriction.

60 Vbeta and 13 Jbeta primers were used in PCR. The method was immunoSEQ multiplex PCR; TCRdb's version includes in-frame clones alone and lacks a portion of them. The sample carries around 190,000 clones, around 81% recorded once. Trimming removed 2 bases at V and 0 bases at J, with 7 bases between. The CDR3 has 14 amino acids. Looked up from germline, CDR1 is WNHNN and CDR2 is SYGVQD (reference sequence). This clone was counted a few times. Its antigen is unknown. The V and J genes are TRBV10-1 and TRBJ1-1; maybe TRBD1 (5 bases). Sequenced input: PBMCs. The sequence came from a man aged 30-40 years in good health and CMV-seronegative. The CDR3 sequence is CASSEQGMNTEAFF. As DNA, the CDR3 is TGCGCCAGCAGTGAGCAGGGTATGAACACTGAAGCTTTCTTT.